The next 22 T cell receptor beta chains were all read from a single sample in a study of T cells in Graves' hyperthyroidism and ophthalmopathy. Researchers amplified the TCR beta CDR3 regions from RNA transcripts. First-round RT-PCR targeting the TCR CDR3 was performed with the HTBI primer set. MiXCR, applied by TCRdb to the multiplex PCR reads, yields one record per CDR3 protein. Of about 520,000 distinct CDR3 sequences listed, roughly 25% are singletons. The sequenced sample was blood. Receptor source: a woman under 40 with Graves' ophthalmopathy.

This clonotype was counted at least ten times. The V call is TRBV18, the J call TRBJ2-7, with TRBD1 as a possible D gene (6 bases). This CDR3 has 14 amino acids. Trimming took off 0 bases at V and 6 bases at J, with 12 bases between the two ends. CDR1 and CDR2 from the germline V gene are KGHSH and LQKENI. In DNA form, the CDR3 reads TGTGCCAGCTCACCACCGGGACAACAAGCCGAGCAGTACTTC. Translating gives CASSPPGQQAEQYF.

This clonotype was picked up a small number of times. J is TRBJ2-1 and V is TRBV11-2; 8 bases match TRBD2. CDR1 and CDR2 from the germline V gene are SGHAT and FQNNGV. V trimming: 4 bases; J trimming: 3 bases; junction bases outside the gene matches: 5. The CDR3 loop spans 15 amino acids. The CDR3 is CASSYAGGYYNEQFF. The CDR3 DNA reads as TGTGCCAGCAGCTACGCGGGGGGCTACTACAATGAGCAGTTCTTC.

This clonotype occurred a few times. CDR3 sequence (DNA): TGTGCCAGCACTACGACGGTGGGCATCGAAGCTTTCTTT. It encodes CASTTTVGIEAFF. This chain joins TRBV12-3 or TRBV12-4 and TRBJ1-1; D uncertain. CDR3 length: 13 residues. V lost 7 bases to trimming and J lost 8 bases, with 17 bases between them.

In its sample, this clonotype was seen many times. The chain has TRBV6-5 and TRBJ1-1; TRBD1 might be the D (5 bases). Between the trimmed V and J ends, which lost 0 bases and 0 bases, there was a span of 11 bases. The V gene's germline CDR1 is MNHEY and CDR2 SVGAGI. This CDR3 has 16 amino acids. The chain's CDR3 is CASSYSGGVLNTEAFF. CDR3 coding DNA: TGTGCCAGCAGTTACTCGGGGGGGGTACTGAACACTGAAGCTTTCTTT.

This clonotype was detected once. The chain uses TRBV30 and TRBJ2-7, with 7 bases identical to TRBD2. Germline CDR1 and CDR2: GTSNPN and SVGIG (reference sequence). After removal of 0 bases from V and 5 bases from J, the junction contained 10 bases not matched to a gene. This CDR3 region has 15 residues. CDR3 sequence (DNA): TGTGCCTGGAGTGTACGAGCGGGAAGGAGGGACGAGCAGTACTTC. It specifies CAWSVRAGRRDEQYF.

This clonotype turned up a few times. The CDR3 loop is CASSIFSRVVAGYSNQPQHF. The CDR3 DNA is TGTGCCAGTAGCATATTTAGTCGAGTCGTCGCAGGTTATAGCAATCAGCCCCAGCATTTT. This rearrangement joins TRBV19 to TRBJ1-5; D call uncertain. The CDR3 sequence is 20 residues long. Trimming pared 6 bases from V and 0 bases from J, leaving 27 bases between. CDR1 is LNHDA, CDR2 SQIVND, per germline (reference sequence). The complete variable domain, with remaining parts taken from reference TRBV19 and TRBJ1-5, reads DGGITQSPKYLFRKEGQNVTLSCEQNLNHDAMYWYRQDPGQGLRLIYYSQIVNDFQKGDIAEGYSVSREKKESFPLTVTSAQKNPTAFYLCASSIFSRVVAGYSNQPQHFGDGTRLSIL.

This clonotype occurred many times. The genes are TRBV6-1 and TRBJ1-1; 9 nucleotides align to TRBD1. The J segment lost 3 bases and the V segment lost 3 bases, leaving 5 bases of the junction unmatched. Looked up from germline, CDR1 is MNHNS and CDR2 is SASEGT. This CDR3 comprises 15 residues. The CDR3 loop is CASSDPGQGDTEAFF. The DNA for the CDR3 is TGTGCCAGCAGTGATCCGGGACAGGGAGACACTGAAGCTTTCTTT.

This clonotype appeared many times. The gene calls are TRBV20-1 and TRBJ2-7, with 8 bases lining up with TRBD1. Germline V gene sequence: CDR1 DFQATT, CDR2 SNEGSKA (reference sequence). V lost 1 base, J lost 3 bases, and 11 bases stayed unmatched. The CDR3 runs 16 residues. The CDR3 DNA reads as TGCAGTGCTAGAGGAGGACAGGGAACCCTCTTCTACGAGCAGTACTTC. This translates into CSARGGQGTLFYEQYF.

Ten or more counts support this clonotype. The chain employs TRBV12-3 or TRBV12-4 and TRBJ1-6; 7 bases map to TRBD1. The CDR3 loop spans 14 amino acids. Trimming removed 7 bases from V and 8 bases from J; junction bases left unmatched: 8. As DNA, the CDR3 is TGTGCCAGCAAGACCACAGGGGTCGATTCACCCCTCCACTTT. Protein sequence: CASKTTGVDSPLHF.

This clonotype was counted ten times or more. The J gene is TRBJ1-5, the V gene TRBV28; tentative D call: TRBD1 (5 bases). CDR1 and CDR2 (germline): MDHEN, SYDVKM. This CDR3 region has 14 residues. V lost 7 bases, J lost 0 bases, and 10 bases lay in between. This CDR3 reads CASKAGSSNQPQHF. DNA of the CDR3: TGTGCCAGCAAGGCAGGGTCTAGCAATCAGCCCCAGCATTTT.

This clonotype has at least ten counts. The chain recombines TRBV7-8 with TRBJ1-1; no firm D call. V shed 1 base and J shed 3 bases, with 12 bases lying between them. The CDR3 runs to 15 residues. Germline V gene sequence: CDR1 SGHVS, CDR2 FQNEAQ. In DNA form, the CDR3 reads TGTGCCAGCAGCTTAGACCTGATCGGCTACACTGAAGCTTTCTTT. As protein: CASSLDLIGYTEAFF.

The V call is TRBV7-2, the J call TRBJ1-5; D uncertain. Deletions cut 3 bases from V and 8 bases from J, with 8 bases between. This CDR3 comprises 12 residues. CDR1 is SGHTA and CDR2 is FQGNSA in the germline V gene. CDR3 DNA: TGTGCCAGCAGCTTTAACTCGGAGCCCCAGCATTTT. Protein product: CASSFNSEPQHF. Full variable domain (remainder filled in from reference TRBV7-2 and TRBJ1-5): GAGVSQSPSNKVTEKGKDVELRCDPISGHTALYWYRQSLGQGLEFLIYFQGNSAPDKSGLPSDRFSAERTGGSVSTLTIQRTQQEDSAVYLCASSFNSEPQHFGDGTRLSIL.

This clonotype was found once. The V gene is TRBV29-1, the J gene TRBJ1-1; D not resolved. V was pared by 5 bases and J by 1 base, with 11 bases between. CDR3 length: 13 residues. Germline CDR1 reads SQVTM; CDR2 reads ANQGSEA. CDR3 sequence (DNA): TGCAGCGTTCGGGCCAGAGCGAACACTGAAGCTTTCTTT. Its translation is CSVRARANTEAFF. The full variable domain, rest sourced from reference TRBV29-1 and TRBJ1-1, is SAVISQKPSRDICQRGTSLTIQCQVDSQVTMMFWYRQQPGQSLTLIATANQGSEATYESGFVIDKFPISRPNLTFSTLTVSNMSPEDSSIYLCSVRARANTEAFFGQGTRLTVV.

The chain employs TRBV28 and TRBJ2-5; D is uncertain. Germline V gene sequence: CDR1 MDHEN, CDR2 SYDVKM. This CDR3 has 13 amino acids. Trimming pared 3 bases from V and 5 bases from J, leaving 10 bases between. The CDR3 here is CASSFPGRETQYF. The CDR3 nucleotides read TGTGCCAGCAGTTTCCCGGGCAGGGAGACCCAGTACTTC. The full variable domain, in which reference TRBV28 and TRBJ2-5 provide the parts outside the CDR3, is DVKVTQSSRYLVKRTGEKVFLECVQDMDHENMFWYRQDPGLGLRLIYFSYDVKMKEKGDIPEGYSVSREKKERFSLILESASTNQTSMYLCASSFPGRETQYFGPGTRLLVL.

This clonotype showed up just a few times. The V and J genes are TRBV10-2 and TRBJ1-3, with TRBD1 matching 9 bases. The CDR3 covers 20 residues. The junction had 19 bases not matched to a gene; V was cut back by 0 bases and J by 7 bases. Germline CDR1 is WSHSY and CDR2 is SAAADI. CDR3 residues: CASSESTPLPGQGRGNTIYF. The DNA of the CDR3 is TGCGCCAGCAGTGAGTCAACCCCCCTGCCGGGACAGGGAAGGGGCAACACCATATATTTT.

This clonotype came up many times. The genes are TRBV7-9 and TRBJ1-5; D gene ambiguous. The CDR3 is 15 residues long. V shed 3 bases and J shed 8 bases, with 17 bases lying between them. Germline CDR1 and CDR2: SEHNR and FQNEAQ (reference sequence). The CDR3 region has the DNA TGTGCCAGCAGCTTTGGGCCGTCAGAGACGGAGCCCCAGCATTTT. Translating it yields CASSFGPSETEPQHF.

In its sample, this clonotype was seen many times. The rearrangement links TRBV20-1 to TRBJ1-2; D ambiguous. The CDR3 extends over 15 amino acids. From germline, CDR1 is DFQATT and CDR2 SNEGSKA (reference sequence). V lost 1 base to trimming and J lost 0 bases, with 12 bases between them. The CDR3 DNA sequence: TGCAGTGCTAGAGTTTCGGCAGGACCTAACTATGGCTACACCTTC. Protein sequence: CSARVSAGPNYGYTF.

In its sample, this clonotype was seen many times. The J gene is TRBJ2-7, the V gene TRBV6-5; 7 bases match TRBD1. The CDR3 runs 11 residues. J was trimmed by 5 bases and V by 8 bases; bases with no gene match: 3. Germline values: CDR1 MNHEY, CDR2 SVGAGI. The CDR3 region is CASRQGHEQYF. The CDR3 region has the DNA TGTGCCAGCCGACAGGGACACGAGCAGTACTTC.

Only a few counts were recorded for this clonotype. The rearrangement uses TRBV20-1 and TRBJ2-5; a possible D gene is TRBD1 (7 bases). CDR1 DFQATT and CDR2 SNEGSKA come from the germline V gene (reference sequence). The V end lost 6 bases, the J end lost 1 base, and 18 bases lay between the germline ends. The CDR3 consists of 15 residues. CDR3 nucleotides: TGCAGTGCCAACCTGGGGGGACAGCTCCAAGAGACCCAGTACTTC. Translating gives CSANLGGQLQETQYF.

This sequence joins TRBV20-1 and TRBJ1-2; possibly TRBD1 for D (6 bases). CDR1 DFQATT and CDR2 SNEGSKA come from the germline V gene (reference sequence). This CDR3 comprises 16 residues. V lost 3 bases, J lost 7 bases, and 24 bases lay in between. CDR3 sequence reads: CSASGDQQGSIGGYTF. The CDR3 DNA follows: TGCAGTGCTAGCGGGGACCAACAGGGTAGTATCGGTGGCTACACCTTC.

In its sample, this clonotype was seen many times. This rearrangement joins TRBV12-3 or TRBV12-4 to TRBJ1-2; D uncertain. This CDR3 has 10 amino acids. V was cut by 8 bases and J by 7 bases, with 8 bases left in between. The CDR3 sequence is CASGKGGYTF. The CDR3 coding sequence is TGTGCCAGCGGAAAGGGTGGCTACACCTTC.

This clonotype was detected many times. This chain joins TRBV5-1 and TRBJ2-7; the match to TRBD1 covers 10 bases. V shed 0 bases and J 4 bases; nucleotides not matched to a gene: 1. CDR3 length equals 14 residues. The germline gives CDR1 SGHRS, CDR2 YFSETQ. The chain's CDR3 is CASSLGTGGYEQYF. The CDR3, as DNA: TGCGCCAGCAGCTTGGGGACAGGGGGGTACGAGCAGTACTTC.